This T cell receptor beta chain was sequenced for a study of T cells in Graves' hyperthyroidism and ophthalmopathy. Study in general: Peripheral blood was secured at the point of initial diagnosis, before any treatment. Study-level results: Peripheral blood also featured most of the thyroid clonotypes expanded above 0.001. Researchers report that a 13 V-J model separated ophthalmopathy from stable hyperthyroidism.

Many counts were recorded for this clonotype. Its antigen is not known. The diagnoses drew upon clinical symptoms, serum thyroxine and TRAb, thyroid ultrasound and orbital computed tomography. Germline-derived CDR1 and CDR2 are LGHDT and YNNKEL (reference sequence). V dropped 1 base and J dropped 6; count of bases not matched to a gene: 8. The CDR3 covers 15 residues. The investigators amplified TCR beta CDR3 regions from RNA transcripts. HTBI primers were employed in a first-round RT-PCR of the TCR CDR3. One entry per CDR3 protein, called by TCRdb with MiXCR from the multiplex PCR reads. The table includes about 500,000 distinct CDR3 sequences, about a sixth detected once.

The chain is built from TRBV3-1 and TRBJ2-7; 8 bases align to TRBD1. The sample was blood. This receptor was obtained from a woman aged 18-30 years with Graves' ophthalmopathy. CDR3 bases: TGTGCCAGCAGCCAAGGTCCCAGGGGGCGCAGCGAGCAGTACTTC. It encodes CASSQGPRGRSEQYF.